The rows below give T cell receptor beta chains drawn from one sample of a study of CD8+CD57+ T cells in acquired aplastic anemia. TCRdb analysed the reads with MiXCR anew, one entry per CDR3 protein. The sample consists of about 130,000 distinct CDR3 sequences, 48% of them appearing once. The source material was sorted CD4+, CD8+, or CD8+CD57+ T cells (not recorded which) from PBMCs. The receptors originated from a human donor in good health, serving as a control. CDR3s include the opening cysteine and the closing phenylalanine or tryptophan. D genes are given only for firm matches. A clone size is listed for some rows: how often the clone was seen (once, few, many), or a class if it is expanded.

len | j_gene | abundance | v_gene | d_gene | CDR3nt | CDR3aa
15 | TRBJ1-6 | - | TRBV12-3/TRBV12-4 | - | TGTGCCAGCAGTTTCGAGGGGTCTGGTCGTTCACCCCTCCACTTT | CASSFEGSGRSPLHF
15 | TRBJ2-2 | - | TRBV6-6 | TRBD2 | TGTGCCAGCAGTTACTTTCGGGGGGGCACCGGGGAGCTGTTTTTT | CASSYFRGGTGELFF
16 | TRBJ1-6 | few | TRBV9 | TRBD1 | TGTGCCAGCAGCACCTTCGACAGGGTGGGGAATTCACCCCTCCACTTT | CASSTFDRVGNSPLHF
14 | TRBJ1-2 | many | TRBV19 | - | TGTGCCAGTAGTCTCCCCGGCACAACCTATGGCTACACCTTC | CASSLPGTTYGYTF
12 | TRBJ2-7 | many | TRBV10-3 | - | TGTGCCATCAGTAACCGGGACAACGAGCAGTACTTC | CAISNRDNEQYF
13 | TRBJ1-5 | - | TRBV10-3 | - | TGTGCCATCAGTGAATCTGTCGATCAGCCCCAGCATTTT | CAISESVDQPQHF
15 | TRBJ1-2 | - | TRBV19 | TRBD1 | TGTGCCAGTAGTATGGGGACAGGGGGCAACTATGGCCGCACCTTC | CASSMGTGGNYGRTF
14 | TRBJ1-2 | - | TRBV27 | - | TGTGCCAGCAGACCCCGGACAGCCTCTTATGGCTACACCTTC | CASRPRTASYGYTF
14 | TRBJ1-1 | many | TRBV30 | - | TGTGCCTGGAGTGAGGACATCAGTCTAACTGAAGCTTTCTTT | CAWSEDISLTEAFF
16 | TRBJ1-2 | many | TRBV18 | TRBD1 | TGTGCCAGCTCACCTCCCCTTGGGACAGGGTCTTATGGCTACACCTTC | CASSPPLGTGSYGYTF
12 | TRBJ2-5 | - | TRBV20-1 | TRBD1 | TGCAGTGCTACTGGGACAGGGGAGACCCAGTACTTC | CSATGTGETQYF
13 | TRBJ1-6 | many | TRBV11-3 | - | TGTGCCAGCAGGAAGGATGTGGATTCACCCCTCCACTTT | CASRKDVDSPLHF
15 | TRBJ2-5 | - | TRBV14 | TRBD1 | TGTGCCAGCAGTCAAGAAGACAGGGCTCGAGAGACCCAGCACTTC | CASSQEDRARETQHF
15 | TRBJ1-5 | - | TRBV19 | - | TGTGCCAGTAGTATAGCCCCCCCTAGCAATCAGCCCCAGCATTTT | CASSIAPPSNQPQHF
15 | TRBJ1-1 | - | TRBV25-1 | - | TGTGCCAGCAGTGACGGGACCTTCCTAAACACTGAAGCTTTCTTT | CASSDGTFLNTEAFF
13 | TRBJ1-1 | - | TRBV7-9 | - | TGTGTCAGCAGCTTTGGTGGGAACACTGAAGCTTTCTTT | CVSSFGGNTEAFF
13 | TRBJ2-7 | - | TRBV7-2 | - | TGTGCCAGCAGCTTTCAAGGGTCCTACGAGCAGTACTTC | CASSFQGSYEQYF
14 | TRBJ2-7 | - | TRBV19 | TRBD2 | TGTGCCAGTAGTCCTAGCGGGAGCCTCTACGAGCAGTACTTC | CASSPSGSLYEQYF
21 | TRBJ1-4 | once | TRBV5-4 | - | TGTGCCAGCAGCTTGACCCGGGACGGGGAAGGTGTCGTGTCCTACAATGAAAAACTGTTTTTT | CASSLTRDGEGVVSYNEKLFF
11 | TRBJ1-2 | - | TRBV7-9 | - | TGTGCCAGCAGCACGTGGGGAGGCTACACCTTC | CASSTWGGYTF
17 | TRBJ2-2 | - | TRBV7-6 | - | TGTGCCAGCAGCTCGCAGGAGCGGCTTAGGGTGGCCGGGGAGCTGTTTTTT | CASSSQERLRVAGELFF
14 | TRBJ2-1 | - | TRBV20-1 | TRBD2 | TGCAGTGCTTTTATAGCGGGATCCTACAATGAGCAGTTCTTC | CSAFIAGSYNEQFF
16 | TRBJ2-3 | - | TRBV10-3 | TRBD2 | TGTGCCATCAGCGGGGGACTAGCGGGGGGGTCAGATACGCAGTATTTT | CAISGGLAGGSDTQYF
12 | TRBJ2-7 | - | TRBV7-9 | - | TGTGCCAGCACCGTGGACAACTACGAGCAGTACTTC | CASTVDNYEQYF
14 | TRBJ2-7 | - | TRBV2 | - | TGTGCCAGCAGTGAAAAGGGGCGGACCTACGAGCAGTACTTC | CASSEKGRTYEQYF
13 | TRBJ2-1 | medium-sized | TRBV29-1 | TRBD1 | TGCAGCGTGGACAGGGGGCAGATTACTGAGCAGTTCTTC | CSVDRGQITEQFF
14 | TRBJ1-1 | - | TRBV18 | - | TGTGCCGGCTCACCACTCCCAGGGAACACTGAAGCTTTCTTT | CAGSPLPGNTEAFF
15 | TRBJ1-1 | - | TRBV24-1 | - | TGTGCCACCAGTGACCCACGGACGGGGAACACTGAAGCTTTCTTT | CATSDPRTGNTEAFF
11 | TRBJ2-5 | few | TRBV7-9 | - | TGTGCCAGCAGCTCTTTAGAGACCCAGTACTTC | CASSSLETQYF
15 | TRBJ2-6 | - | TRBV19 | - | TGTGCCAGTAGTATGGGGGACTCTGGGGCCAACGTCCTGACTTTC | CASSMGDSGANVLTF
15 | TRBJ1-2 | - | TRBV29-1 | - | TGCAGCGTTGAAGATGCCCTCAGGACCGACTATGGCTACACCTTC | CSVEDALRTDYGYTF
15 | TRBJ2-3 | many | TRBV12-3/TRBV12-4 | - | TGTGCCAGCAGTTGGGCCCGGGAAAGCACAGATACGCAGTATTTT | CASSWARESTDTQYF
15 | TRBJ2-4 | few | TRBV28 | TRBD1 | TGTGCCAGCAGTCTCGGGACAGTGCCCAAAAACATTCAGTACTTC | CASSLGTVPKNIQYF
15 | TRBJ2-3 | many | TRBV5-1 | TRBD1 | TGCGCCAGCAGCCCGGACAGGGGTGGTCAAGATACGCAGTATTTT | CASSPDRGGQDTQYF
16 | TRBJ1-6 | - | TRBV5-6 | TRBD1 | TGTGCCAGCAGCTCGATTTCGGGACAGGGTAATTCACCCCTCCACTTT | CASSSISGQGNSPLHF
12 | TRBJ2-3 | - | TRBV3-1 | - | TGTGCCAGCAGCCGAGTTGGCGGGGCCACGTATTTT | CASSRVGGATYF
14 | TRBJ1-2 | - | TRBV4-3 | - | TGCACCAGCAGCCAAGATCCCCGGGGGAGTGGCTACGCCTTC | CTSSQDPRGSGYAF
16 | TRBJ1-1 | many | TRBV9 | - | TGTGCCAGCAGCGGAGTATCAACAGGACCGAACACTGAAGCTTTCTTT | CASSGVSTGPNTEAFF
13 | TRBJ1-3 | - | TRBV24-1 | - | TGTGCCACCAGTGACACTAATCAAAACACCATATATTTT | CATSDTNQNTIYF
12 | TRBJ2-1 | many | TRBV20-1 | - | TGCAGTGCCAGATCCCTATACAATGAGCAGTTCTTC | CSARSLYNEQFF
13 | TRBJ1-4 | - | TRBV19 | - | TGTGCCAGTATAGGGCGGTTTAATGAAAAACTGTTTTTT | CASIGRFNEKLFF
16 | TRBJ2-7 | few | TRBV2 | TRBD1 | TGTGCCACCTCGGGGGACAGGGGGGAGAGCTCCTACGAGCAGTACTTC | CATSGDRGESSYEQYF